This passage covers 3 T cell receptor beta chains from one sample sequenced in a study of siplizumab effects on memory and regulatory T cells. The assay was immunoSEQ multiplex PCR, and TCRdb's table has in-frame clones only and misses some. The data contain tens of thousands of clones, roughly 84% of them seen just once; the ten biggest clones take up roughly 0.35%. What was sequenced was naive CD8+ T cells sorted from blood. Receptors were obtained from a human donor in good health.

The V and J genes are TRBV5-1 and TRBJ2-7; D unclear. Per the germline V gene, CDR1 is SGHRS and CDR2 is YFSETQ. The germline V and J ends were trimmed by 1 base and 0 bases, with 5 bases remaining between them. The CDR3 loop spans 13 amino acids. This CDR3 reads CASSLYSSYEQYF. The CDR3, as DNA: TGCGCCAGCAGCTTGTACAGCTCCTACGAGCAGTACTTC.

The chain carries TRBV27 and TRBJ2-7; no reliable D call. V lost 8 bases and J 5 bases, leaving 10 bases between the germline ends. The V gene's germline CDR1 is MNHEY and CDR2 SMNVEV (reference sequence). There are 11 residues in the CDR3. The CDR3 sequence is CASSLGHEQYF. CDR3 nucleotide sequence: TGTGCCAGCTCTCTTGGCCACGAGCAGTACTTC.

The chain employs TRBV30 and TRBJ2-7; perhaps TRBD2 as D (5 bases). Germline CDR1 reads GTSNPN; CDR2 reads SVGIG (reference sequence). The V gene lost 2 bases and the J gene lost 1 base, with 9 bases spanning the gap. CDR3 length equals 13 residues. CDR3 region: CAWSFGDSYEQYF. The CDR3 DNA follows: TGTGCCTGGAGTTTCGGGGATTCCTACGAGCAGTACTTC.